The 13 T cell receptor beta chains below come from one sample, sequenced in a study of immune evolution from preneoplasia to lung adenocarcinoma. This table comes from immunoSEQ multiplex PCR, and its TCRdb copy is limited to in-frame clones, with some not included. The data contain 4,000 to 5,500 clones, 76% of them seen just once; the ten biggest clones take up under 9%. The source material was FFPE adjacent normal lung tissue. Receptors were obtained from a person aged 60-80 years with lung adenocarcinoma.

The V and J genes are TRBV15 and TRBJ1-2; 7 bases agree with TRBD1. J lost 4 bases, V lost 0 bases, and 8 bases had no gene match. The V gene's germline CDR1 is LNHNV and CDR2 YYDKDF (reference sequence). The CDR3 is 16 residues long. The CDR3 here is CATSRDRGTVGYGYTF. The CDR3 coding sequence is TGTGCCACCAGCAGAGATAGAGGGACAGTAGGCTATGGCTACACCTTC.

V is TRBV7-6 and J is TRBJ2-1, with D perhaps TRBD2 (6 bases). Looked up from germline, CDR1 is SGHVS and CDR2 is FNYEAQ. The length of the CDR3 is 16 residues. Trimming stripped 5 bases from V and 0 bases from J, with 14 bases between. The DNA of the CDR3 is TGTGCCAGCAGCCTCCAGGCGGGGAGCTCCTACAATGAGCAGTTCTTC. Translation gives CASSLQAGSSYNEQFF.

The chain carries TRBV10-3 and TRBJ2-7, with D possibly matching TRBD1 (5 bases). CDR3 length equals 13 residues. Germline V gives CDR1 ENHRY, CDR2 SYGVKD. Trimming shortened V by 6 bases and J by 5 bases, and 14 bases separated the two germline ends. Here the CDR3 DNA reads TGTGCCATCAGAGAGACAGATTTGAACGAGCAGTACTTC. It codes for CAIRETDLNEQYF.

The V call is TRBV2, the J call TRBJ1-2; no clear D. CDR1 and CDR2 from the germline V gene are SNHLY and FYNNEI. The CDR3 loop spans 14 amino acids. With 1 base removed from V and 4 bases from J, the gap between germline ends came to 10 bases. The CDR3 DNA reads as TGTGCCAGCAGTGAAGATCCGGGCGCCTATGGCTACACCTTC. This encodes CASSEDPGAYGYTF.

The chain is built from TRBV7-2 and TRBJ2-3; D is uncertain. Deletions cut 5 bases from V and 7 bases from J, with 7 bases between. This CDR3 region has 11 residues. Germline-derived CDR1 and CDR2 are SGHTA and FQGNSA. The CDR3 DNA follows: TGTGCCAGCAGCGGACGGTATACGCAGTATTTT. This sequence encodes CASSGRYTQYF. Supplemented by reference TRBV7-2 and TRBJ2-3, the full variable domain reads GAGVSQSPSNKVTEKGKDVELRCDPISGHTALYWYRQSLGQGLEFLIYFQGNSAPDKSGLPSDRFSAERTGGSVSTLTIQRTQQEDSAVYLCASSGRYTQYFGPGTRLTVL.

This clone was picked up one time. The chain recombines TRBV15 with TRBJ1-6; maybe TRBD1 (5 bases). The CDR3 contains 17 residues. V was shortened by 1 base and J by 8 bases, with 18 bases between the two germline ends. Germline values: CDR1 LNHNV, CDR2 YYDKDF (reference sequence). CDR3 loop: CATSRVAGQLMHSPLHF. CDR3 in DNA: TGTGCCACCAGCAGAGTGGCGGGGCAGTTAATGCATTCACCCCTCCACTTT.

Comments on this clone: Its ends do not fully match the called genes, so a read error is possible. The chain uses TRBV5-1 and TRBJ2-7; 7 positions match TRBD1. Germline CDR1 and CDR2: SGHRS and YFSETQ. This CDR3 is 14 amino acids long. The DNA for the CDR3 is TGCGCCAGCAGCTTGTCGGGACAGTCCTTCGAGCAGTACTTC. Amino acid sequence: CASSLSGQSFEQYF.

This clone was detected only a few times. This rearrangement joins TRBV5-1 to TRBJ2-5; D call uncertain. The length of the CDR3 is 15 residues. Germline CDR1 reads SGHRS; CDR2 reads YFSETQ. V gave up 2 bases and J gave up 1 base, with 12 bases separating them. This chain's CDR3 is CASSFAQESQETQYF. The DNA of the CDR3 is TGCGCCAGCAGCTTCGCTCAGGAGAGCCAAGAGACCCAGTACTTC.

The rearrangement uses TRBV4-3 and TRBJ2-1; 12 nucleotides align to TRBD2. The germline V gene has CDR1 LGHNA and CDR2 YSLEER. After removal of 0 bases from V and 9 bases from J, the junction contained 15 bases not matched to a gene. This CDR3 has 19 amino acids. The chain's CDR3 is CASSQDLVALAGGHGEQFF. CDR3 nucleotides: TGCGCCAGCAGCCAAGATCTTGTCGCCCTAGCGGGGGGGCATGGTGAGCAGTTCTTC.

The gene calls are TRBV5-1 and TRBJ2-2, with 9 bases that match TRBD1. Germline V gives CDR1 SGHRS, CDR2 YFSETQ. The CDR3 has 15 amino acids. V shed 5 bases, J shed 4 bases, and the junction held 6 bases outside the gene matches. In nucleotides, the CDR3 is TGCGCCAGCAGTTTCGGACAGGGGAGCACCGGGGAGCTGTTTTTT. Its protein product is CASSFGQGSTGELFF.

With regard to this clone: A junction boundary mismatches the germline segment, possibly from a read error. The CDR3: CASSTNQNSPLHF. The CDR3 nucleotides are TGTGCTAGCAGCACTAACCAGAATTCACCCCTCCACTTT. The chain carries TRBV7-7 and TRBJ1-6; no definite D call. The CDR3 sequence is 13 residues long. CDR1 and CDR2 (germline): SSHAT, FNYEAQ (reference sequence). The full variable domain, in which reference TRBV7-7 and TRBJ1-6 provide the parts outside the CDR3, is GAGVSQSPRYKVTKRGQDVTLRCDPISSHATLYWYQQALGQGPEFLTYFNYEAQPDKSGLPSDRFSAERPEGSISTLTIQRTEQRDSAMYRCASSTNQNSPLHFGNGTRLTVT.

The V gene is TRBV5-6, the J gene TRBJ2-7; possibly TRBD1 for D (5 bases). V gave up 0 bases and J gave up 4 bases, with 11 bases separating them. Per germline, CDR1 SGHDT and CDR2 YYEEEE. This CDR3 comprises 14 residues. CDR3 loop: CASSLAEQEYEQYF. Here the CDR3 DNA reads TGTGCCAGCAGCTTGGCGGAACAGGAATACGAGCAGTACTTC.

V gene TRBV6-5 combines with J gene TRBJ2-5; a weak D match, TRBD1 (6 bases). The CDR3 loop spans 13 amino acids. With 5 bases removed from V and 1 base from J, the gap between germline ends came to 8 bases. Germline V CDR1 and CDR2: MNHEY, SVGAGI. This chain's CDR3 is CASSPTGQETQYF. The CDR3 DNA reads as TGTGCCAGCAGTCCGACAGGCCAAGAGACCCAGTACTTC.